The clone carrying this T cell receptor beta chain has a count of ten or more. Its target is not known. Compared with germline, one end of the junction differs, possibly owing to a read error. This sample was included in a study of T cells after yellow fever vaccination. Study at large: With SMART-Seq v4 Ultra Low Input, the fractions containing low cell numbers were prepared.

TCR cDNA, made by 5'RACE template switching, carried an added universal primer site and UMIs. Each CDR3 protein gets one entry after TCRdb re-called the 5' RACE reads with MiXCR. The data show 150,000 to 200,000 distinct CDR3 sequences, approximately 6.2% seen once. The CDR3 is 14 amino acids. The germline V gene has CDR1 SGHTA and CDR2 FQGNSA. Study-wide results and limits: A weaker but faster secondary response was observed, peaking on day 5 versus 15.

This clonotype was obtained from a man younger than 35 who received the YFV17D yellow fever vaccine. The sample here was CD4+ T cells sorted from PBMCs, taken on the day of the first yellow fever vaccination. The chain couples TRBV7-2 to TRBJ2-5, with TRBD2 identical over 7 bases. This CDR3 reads CASSLAGVQETQYF. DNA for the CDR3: TGCGCCAGCAGCTTGGCGGGGGTACAAGAGACCCAGTACTTC.